This T cell receptor beta chain derives from a study of tumor-infiltrating lymphocytes in primary liver carcinoma. Study-level findings and limits: The study found a significantly higher top-250-clone fraction in tumors than in blood (p = 0.039).

The authors made TCR beta cDNA from about 500 ng total RNA with a constant-region primer. ARM-PCR was slightly modified, and three nested multiplex PCR rounds with it gave rise to the TCR beta libraries. A C-beta reverse primer and TRBV1-TRBV30 forward primers served in each of the first two PCR rounds, at 10 cycles apiece. TCRdb analysed the multiplex PCR reads with MiXCR anew, one entry per CDR3 protein. The data contain roughly 190,000 distinct CDR3 sequences, around four fifths of them seen just once; the ten biggest clones take up approximately 18%. Unsorted bulk tissue (roughly 19-31 mg) underwent RNA and DNA co-extraction. Through surgical resection, the patients' primary liver carcinoma was treated. Sampling of each tumor involved five separate regions. Over 75% of the cells were viable tumor cells in every tumor sample. The germline V gene has CDR1 SGHTA and CDR2 FQGTGA. The CDR3 contains 14 residues. The V and J ends lost 2 bases and 5 bases respectively, with 11 bases between them.

Comment on this clonotype: The antigen is unknown.

The sequenced sample was tumor tissue from primary liver carcinoma. The rearrangement joins TRBV7-3 to TRBJ2-3, with D possibly TRBD2 on 6 matching bases. The clonotype originates from a man in his forties with primary liver carcinoma and hepatitis B virus infection. CDR3 sequence reads: CASSLAGGLDTQYF. The CDR3 DNA follows: TGTGCCAGCAGCTTAGCTGGAGGGCTAGATACGCAGTATTTT. Complete variable domain (other parts from reference TRBV7-3 and TRBJ2-3): GAGVSQTPSNKVTEKGKYVELRCDPISGHTALYWYRQSLGQGPEFLIYFQGTGAADDSGLPNDRFFAVRPEGSVSTLKIQRTERGDSAVYLCASSLAGGLDTQYFGPGTRLTVL.